The 20 T cell receptor beta chains below were found in one sample sequenced in a study of molecular identifiers for immune sequencing clone quantification. MiXCR, applied by TCRdb to the PCR reads, yields one record per CDR3 protein. This table holds over 600,000 distinct CDR3 sequences, less than 20% found once. Material: naive CD8+ T cells from blood, with Jurkat cell RNA spiked in. Subset indicated: FACS-sorted CD8+CD4-CCR7+CD45RA+ naive T cells. These receptors were collected from a human donor in good health. Some libraries in this study had Jurkat cell RNA spiked in.

The chain's CDR3 is CASSPQGRATYNEQFF. The CDR3 region has the DNA TGTGCCAGCAGCCCCCAGGGGCGGGCCACCTACAATGAGCAGTTCTTC. The chain has TRBV7-8 and TRBJ2-1; TRBD1 might be the D (6 bases). Trimming took off 5 bases at V and 2 bases at J, with 16 bases between the two ends. Germline lookup yields CDR1 SGHVS and CDR2 FQNEAQ. CDR3 size: 16 residues.

This clonotype occurred many times. CDR3: CSARDGPGAGSYEQYF. The DNA for the CDR3 is TGCAGTGCTAGAGATGGTCCCGGCGCAGGGTCCTACGAGCAGTACTTC. The V gene is TRBV20-1, the J gene TRBJ2-7; D perhaps matches TRBD1 (5 bases). This CDR3 has 16 amino acids. Trimming pared 0 bases from V and 1 base from J, leaving 16 bases between. CDR1 and CDR2 (germline): DFQATT, SNEGSKA (reference sequence).

This clonotype was counted only a few times. In nucleotides, the CDR3 is TGTGCCAGTAGTATTACGGAGCGGGGAACCGAGCAGTACTTC. Its protein is CASSITERGTEQYF. The V call is TRBV19, the J call TRBJ2-7; 7 bases map to TRBD2. CDR1 and CDR2 from the germline V gene are LNHDA and SQIVND (reference sequence). J lost 6 bases, V lost 3 bases, and 8 bases had no gene match. This CDR3 has 14 residues. Drawing the rest from reference TRBV19 and TRBJ2-7, the complete variable domain is DGGITQSPKYLFRKEGQNVTLSCEQNLNHDAMYWYRQDPGQGLRLIYYSQIVNDFQKGDIAEGYSVSREKKESFPLTVTSAQKNPTAFYLCASSITERGTEQYFGPGTRLTVT.

This clonotype was observed a handful of times. The genes are TRBV7-9 and TRBJ2-1; tentative D call: TRBD2 (6 bases). Germline V gene sequence: CDR1 SEHNR, CDR2 FQNEAQ (reference sequence). Deletions cut 6 bases from V and 6 bases from J, with 12 bases between. The CDR3 is made up of 13 amino acids. In nucleotides, the CDR3 is TGTGCCAGCAGTCCCCAGGGAGGCAATGAGCAGTTCTTC. Its protein product is CASSPQGGNEQFF.

This clonotype was seen many times. The V call is TRBV4-1, the J call TRBJ2-6; TRBD1 aligns across 7 bases. This CDR3 comprises 18 residues. The V gene end was trimmed by 0 bases and the J gene end by 3 bases; junction bases not matched to a gene: 8. Germline V lookup: CDR1 MGHRA, CDR2 YSYEKL. The CDR3 loop is CASSQDPANRGGANVLTF. In nucleotides, the CDR3 is TGCGCCAGCAGCCAAGACCCCGCTAACAGGGGTGGGGCCAACGTCCTGACTTTC.

About this clonotype itself: This may be a read error, as it is one base from a much larger clone. The chain is built from TRBV7-2 and TRBJ2-5, with 13 nucleotides matching TRBD2. Germline values: CDR1 SGHTA, CDR2 FQGNSA. The CDR3 contains 16 residues. The CDR3 reads CASSLAGTSGTETRYF. In nucleotides, the CDR3 is TGTGCCAGCAGCTTAGCAGGGACTAGCGGGACGGAGACCCGGTACTTC.

This clonotype showed up many times. The chain employs TRBV7-9 and TRBJ2-7; 7 bases agree with TRBD2. The CDR3 runs 16 residues. The V and J ends lost 3 bases and 1 base, in that order; junction bases with no gene match: 9. In germline, CDR1 is SEHNR, CDR2 FQNEAQ (reference sequence). CDR3 DNA sequence: TGTGCCAGCAGCTTCGGGGGACTAATCATGTCCTACGAGCAGTACTTC. It translates to CASSFGGLIMSYEQYF.

A note on this clonotype: A much larger clone differs by one base, so this may be a read error. As DNA, the CDR3 is TGTGCCAGCGAGAGACAGGGCCAAGAGACCCAGTACTTC. Encoded protein: CASERQGQETQYF. The V and J genes are TRBV11-2 and TRBJ2-5; 7 bases are shared with TRBD1. This CDR3 has 13 amino acids. Germline CDR1 SGHAT, CDR2 FQNNGV. V lost 8 bases, J lost 1 base, and 4 bases stayed unmatched.

In this sample, this clonotype turned up many times. The rearrangement joins TRBV6-4 to TRBJ1-3; D not certain. The length of the CDR3 is 16 residues. The V end was cut by 8 bases, the J end by 4 bases, with 21 bases between. The germline V gene encodes CDR1 MRHNA and CDR2 SNTAGT. CDR3 residues: CASPPTSGSAGNTIYF. CDR3 nucleotides: TGTGCCAGCCCACCGACGTCGGGATCGGCCGGAAACACCATATATTTT.

The chain is built from TRBV3-1 and TRBJ2-2, with 7 bases fitting TRBD2. V was pared by 0 bases and J by 5 bases, with 9 bases of the junction left unmatched. CDR1 is LGHDT and CDR2 is YNNKEL in the germline V gene (reference sequence). The length of the CDR3 is 17 residues. The CDR3 loop is CASSQEAGRWRTGELFF. In DNA form, the CDR3 reads TGTGCCAGCAGCCAAGAAGCGGGGCGCTGGAGGACCGGGGAGCTGTTTTTT. Variable domain in full (rest from reference TRBV3-1 and TRBJ2-2): DTAVSQTPKYLVTQMGNDKSIKCEQNLGHDTMYWYKQDSKKFLKIMFSYNNKELIINETVPNRFSPKSPDKAHLNLHINSLELGDSAVYFCASSQEAGRWRTGELFFGEGSRLTVL.

This clonotype was seen ten or more times. The chain joins TRBV7-9 to TRBJ1-5; D not resolved. The CDR3 consists of 14 residues. V dropped 1 base and J dropped 4 bases, with 8 bases sitting between them. Germline V lookup: CDR1 SEHNR, CDR2 FQNEAQ (reference sequence). The CDR3, as DNA: TGTGCCAGCAGCTTAGATTCGGTAAATCAGCCCCAGCATTTT. This encodes CASSLDSVNQPQHF.

This clonotype showed up many times. The chain has TRBV7-9 and TRBJ1-4; TRBD1 might be the D (6 bases). The V end was cut by 6 bases, the J end by 5 bases, with 7 bases between. CDR3 length equals 12 residues. CDR1 and CDR2 from the germline V gene are SEHNR and FQNEAQ (reference sequence). The CDR3 nucleotides are TGTGCCAGCAGTACAGGGAATGAAAAACTGTTTTTT. This gives the protein CASSTGNEKLFF.

Note on this clonotype: This may be a read error, as it is one base from a much larger clone. The chain has TRBV6-5 and TRBJ2-2; no reliable D call. Germline V CDR1 and CDR2: MNHEY, SVGAGI. The CDR3 is 13 amino acids. V shed 10 bases and J shed 7 bases, with 16 bases lying between them. As DNA, the CDR3 is TGTGCCACCACCCCCGGCTCCATCGGGGAGCTGTTTTTT. As protein: CATTPGSIGELFF.

The sample holds a few counts of this clonotype. This could be a read error, since a much larger clone is one nucleotide away. This chain uses TRBV4-3 with TRBJ1-4; D ambiguous. This CDR3 comprises 17 residues. Germline V gene lookup returns CDR1 LGHNA and CDR2 YSLEER. Here the CDR3 reads CASSQEPPFSTSEKLFF. The CDR3 DNA sequence: TGCGCCAGCAGCCAAGAACCGCCCTTTTCAACTAGTGAAAAACTGTTTTTT.

This clonotype has a count of ten or more. The chain links TRBV7-9 to TRBJ2-7; tentatively, D is TRBD1 (5 bases). Germline assignment: CDR1 SEHNR and CDR2 FQNEAQ (reference sequence). The V gene lost 5 bases and the J gene lost 6 bases, with 8 bases spanning the gap. The length of the CDR3 is 11 residues. The CDR3 DNA reads as TGTGCCAGCAGCCCCAGGGTCGAGCAGTACTTC. Its protein is CASSPRVEQYF.

This clonotype was seen only once. A much larger clone differs by one base, so this may be a read error. The genes are TRBV27 and TRBJ2-1; D gene ambiguous. V lost 3 bases, J lost 2 bases, and 14 bases lay in between. The CDR3 spans 16 residues. From germline, CDR1 is MNHEY and CDR2 SMNVEV (reference sequence). CDR3 residues: CASSLLSSPAYNEQFF. CDR3 nucleotides: TGTGCCAGCAGTTTGCTCAGTTCTCCAGCCTACAATGAGCAGTTCTTC.

This clonotype was recorded at least ten times. This chain joins TRBV7-9 and TRBJ2-3, with a weak D call TRBD1 (6 bases). The germline V gene has CDR1 SEHNR and CDR2 FQNEAQ (reference sequence). The CDR3 consists of 16 residues. The V end was cut by 5 bases, the J end by 6 bases, with 21 bases between. CDR3 in amino acids: CASSTRTAGVLDTQYF. The DNA for the CDR3 is TGTGCCAGCAGCACCCGGACAGCTGGGGTTTTGGATACGCAGTATTTT.

The chain's CDR3 is CASSRETGIHEQFF. The DNA of the CDR3 is TGTGCCAGCAGCCGCGAGACAGGGATCCATGAGCAGTTCTTC. The chain has TRBV7-9 and TRBJ2-1, with 7 bases lining up with TRBD1. From germline, CDR1 is SEHNR and CDR2 FQNEAQ (reference sequence). There are 14 residues in the CDR3. Trimming at V came to 5 bases and at J to 8 bases, leaving 9 bases not matched to a gene.

Notes on this clonotype: A much larger clone differs by one base, so this may be a read error. The chain has TRBV14 and TRBJ2-3, with D uncertain. The CDR3 loop spans 13 amino acids. Germline lookup yields CDR1 SGHDN and CDR2 FVKESK. The CDR3 DNA reads as TGTTCCAGCAGCCCTAATTGGGGAGATACGCAGTATTTT. The encoded protein is CSSSPNWGDTQYF.

In the case of this clonotype: Since a much larger clone is just one base distant, this may be a read error. The missing conserved phenylalanine or tryptophan at the end of this CDR3 makes a read error likely. This chain joins TRBV5-8 and TRBJ2-7, with a possible D match to TRBD1 (5 bases). V gave up 1 base and J gave up 2 bases, with 10 bases separating them. The CDR3 has 14 amino acids. CDR1 SGHTS and CDR2 YDEGEE come from the germline V gene. The CDR3 loop reads CASSLFGHPYEQYL. The CDR3 DNA reads TGTGCCAGCAGCTTGTTTGGACATCCCTACGAGCAGTACCTC.